This T cell receptor (beta chain) was sequenced during a study of cytomegalovirus exposure and HLA in healthy donors. Overall study findings and caveats: The study put some 160 TCR beta chains on its list as cytomegalovirus-associated.

Per germline, CDR1 SGDLS and CDR2 YYNGEE. The CDR3 spans 11 residues. V lost 4 bases and J lost 7, with 6 bases in between. Concerning this clone itself: Its antigen remains unidentified.

PCR primers comprised 60 Vbeta and 13 Jbeta primers. Assay: immunoSEQ multiplex PCR; the TCRdb copy retains only in-frame clones and omits some. In the table there are fewer than 250,000 clones, approximately 88% of which are singletons. The rearrangement links TRBV9 to TRBJ2-1; D is undetermined. The clonotype was recovered from a boy aged 2 to 10 in good health and CMV-seronegative. Material for sequencing was PBMCs. The CDR3 is CASSLTNEQFF. The CDR3 DNA sequence: TGTGCCAGCAGCCTGACTAATGAGCAGTTCTTC.